The rows below give T cell receptor beta chains drawn from one sample of a study of shared clonotypes between healthy human individuals. TCRdb's copy holds only in-frame clones and misses some; the assay was immunoSEQ multiplex PCR. The sample lists roughly 2.5 million clones, around nine tenths occurring once. Sample: naive CD4+ T cells sorted from blood. All receptors derive from a man aged 18 to 29 in good health. CDR3s include the opening cysteine and the closing phenylalanine or tryptophan. The D gene is left open where the match is weak. Clone size appears in some rows only: once, few, many, or a class for an expanded clone.

d_call | clone_size | j_call | v_call | cdr3_length | cdr3_nt | cdr3_aa
. | . | TRBJ1-5 | TRBV19 | 14 | TGTGCCAGTAACGCAGCAAATAGCAATCAGCCCCAGCATTTT | CASNAANSNQPQHF
. | . | TRBJ2-7 | TRBV2 | 14 | TGTGCCAGCAGTACGGACGGCGAAGCCACCGAGCAGTACTTC | CASSTDGEATEQYF
. | once | TRBJ2-1 | TRBV2 | 15 | TGTGCCAGCAGACCAGGCGTTAGCTCCTACAATGAGCAGTTCTTC | CASRPGVSSYNEQFF
TRBD1 | . | TRBJ2-5 | TRBV19 | 15 | TGTGCCAGTAGACCCGGGACAGTGTACCAAGAGACCCAGTACTTC | CASRPGTVYQETQYF
. | . | TRBJ1-2 | TRBV10-1 | 13 | TGCGCCAGCAGCCCAGACAGGAACTATGGCTACACCTTC | CASSPDRNYGYTF
. | . | TRBJ2-3 | TRBV5-4 | 14 | TGTGCCAGCAGCGGGGGTAGTTGGGCAGATACGCAGTATTTT | CASSGGSWADTQYF
. | . | TRBJ1-1 | TRBV11-1 | 14 | TGTGCCAGCAGCATCTGGCAGACGAACACTGAAGCTTTCTTT | CASSIWQTNTEAFF
. | . | TRBJ2-5 | TRBV5-4 | 14 | TGTGCCAGCAGCCCCAGGCTGGTTGGAGAGACCCAGTACTTC | CASSPRLVGETQYF
TRBD1 | . | TRBJ2-7 | TRBV7-2 | 15 | TGTGCCAGCAGCCCGATTTTGGGACAGACCTACGAGCAGTACTTC | CASSPILGQTYEQYF
TRBD1 | once | TRBJ2-5 | TRBV6-5 | 15 | TGTGCCAGCAGTTACTCCGTCAGGGGGAAAGAGACCCAGTACTTC | CASSYSVRGKETQYF
TRBD2 | . | TRBJ2-4 | TRBV6-6 | 14 | TGTGCCAGCACATACCAGAGCGGGGAAAACATTCAGTACTTC | CASTYQSGENIQYF
. | . | TRBJ1-1 | TRBV30 | 11 | TGTGCCTGGAGTGACGGCTCTGAAGCTTTCTTT | CAWSDGSEAFF
TRBD1 | . | TRBJ2-1 | TRBV4-3 | 14 | TGCGCCAGCAGCCAGGACAGGGACTACAATGAGCAGTTCTTC | CASSQDRDYNEQFF
. | . | TRBJ2-3 | TRBV30 | 14 | TGTGCCTGGATGTCGGGGCTCGCTTTCGGTACGCAGTATTTT | CAWMSGLAFGTQYF
TRBD1 | . | TRBJ1-1 | TRBV5-1 | 16 | TGCGCCAGCAGCCCCCTGGGACAGGGGATGAACACTGAAGCTTTCTTT | CASSPLGQGMNTEAFF
TRBD1 | . | TRBJ1-4 | TRBV2 | 15 | TGTGCCAGCAGGCCGTGGACAGGGGGATATGAAAAACTGTTTTTT | CASRPWTGGYEKLFF
. | . | TRBJ2-3 | TRBV4-1 | 12 | TGCGCCAGCAGTTCTGTCGGGCGGGCGCAGTATTTT | CASSSVGRAQYF
. | . | TRBJ1-2 | TRBV27 | 16 | TGTGCCAGCAGTTTATCGGGTTTGGGGGGGTCAGCTGGCTACACCTTC | CASSLSGLGGSAGYTF
. | . | TRBJ2-7 | TRBV6-1 | 18 | TGTGCCAGCAGTGAATGGGGGACAAGCGTTGCCCTCCGCTACGAGCAGTACTTC | CASSEWGTSVALRYEQYF
. | . | TRBJ2-1 | TRBV7-3 | 13 | TGTGCCAGCAGCTGGGGCTCTTACAATGAGCAGTTCTTC | CASSWGSYNEQFF
. | . | TRBJ2-3 | TRBV9 | 14 | TGTGCCAGCAGCGTAGACCCGATAACAGATACGCAGTATTTT | CASSVDPITDTQYF
. | . | TRBJ2-3 | TRBV7-2 | 15 | TGTGCCAGCAGCTTCTACGGGAGTGGCACAGATACGCAGTATTTT | CASSFYGSGTDTQYF
TRBD1 | . | TRBJ1-1 | TRBV19 | 13 | TGTGCCAGTAGTATGAGGGGGCACACTGAAGCTTTCTTT | CASSMRGHTEAFF
. | . | TRBJ1-4 | TRBV18 | 14 | TGTGCCAGCTCACCCCGTAGCGTTGGGACGTACCTGTTTTTT | CASSPRSVGTYLFF
. | . | TRBJ2-7 | TRBV6-6 | 15 | TGTGCCAGCAATAACCCCTCTGGGGGGCACTACGAGCAGTACTTC | CASNNPSGGHYEQYF
. | . | TRBJ2-7 | TRBV27 | 15 | TGTGCCAGCCAGCTACTGAATGGGGACGCCTACGAGCAGTACTTC | CASQLLNGDAYEQYF
TRBD1 | . | TRBJ2-7 | TRBV19 | 14 | TGTGCCAGTAACCCAGGGGGCGGCTCCTACGAGCAGTACTTC | CASNPGGGSYEQYF
. | . | TRBJ1-4 | TRBV30 | 15 | TGTGCCTGGAGTGTAAACGCGGCGGGTAATGAAAAACTGTTTTTT | CAWSVNAAGNEKLFF
. | . | TRBJ2-5 | TRBV7-8 | 13 | TGTGCCAGCAGCTTAGACAGGGAAGAGACCCAGTACTTC | CASSLDREETQYF
TRBD2 | . | TRBJ2-1 | TRBV7-9 | 15 | TGTGCCAGCAGCTTAGGGACTAGTACGGTGGATGAGCAGTTCTTC | CASSLGTSTVDEQFF
TRBD2 | . | TRBJ2-7 | TRBV5-4 | 15 | TGTGCCAGCAGCTTGTCGGCTAGCGGGGCCTACGAGCAGTACTTC | CASSLSASGAYEQYF
. | . | TRBJ1-6 | TRBV6-1 | 14 | TGTGCCAGCAGTGAAAGTCAGGGTAATTCACCCCTCCACTTT | CASSESQGNSPLHF
. | . | TRBJ1-1 | TRBV5-1 | 14 | TGCGCCAGCAGCGAGTTGACAGTAAACACTGAAGCTTTCTTT | CASSELTVNTEAFF
TRBD1 | . | TRBJ1-2 | TRBV7-2 | 15 | TGTGCCAGCAGCTTCCTAACAGGGGTCAACTATGGCTACACCTTC | CASSFLTGVNYGYTF
TRBD2 | . | TRBJ2-1 | TRBV5-4 | 15 | TGTGCCAGCAGCTTGGATAGCGGGGGGCGCAATGAGCAGTTCTTC | CASSLDSGGRNEQFF
TRBD1 | . | TRBJ2-5 | TRBV4-3 | 16 | TGCGCCAGCAGCCGGGGGACAGCGAATAGCCAAGAGACCCAGTACTTC | CASSRGTANSQETQYF
TRBD1 | . | TRBJ1-1 | TRBV29-1 | 12 | TGCAGCGCCGGGACAGGGAAAACTGAAGCTTTCTTT | CSAGTGKTEAFF
. | . | TRBJ2-7 | TRBV7-2 | 16 | TGTGCCAGCAGCTTAGGAGGAGGCGTCGGCTCCTACGAGCAGTACTTC | CASSLGGGVGSYEQYF
. | . | TRBJ1-2 | TRBV11-2 | 13 | TGTGCCAGCAGCCCGAAAGTTAACTATGGCTACACCTTC | CASSPKVNYGYTF
TRBD2 | . | TRBJ2-5 | TRBV9 | 14 | TGTGCCAGCAGCATCACAACGGGAGGAGAGACCCAGTACTTC | CASSITTGGETQYF
. | . | TRBJ2-6 | TRBV7-9 | 17 | TGTGCCAGCAGCTTAGGGGACACTACGGCTGGGGCCAACGTCCTGACTTTC | CASSLGDTTAGANVLTF
. | . | TRBJ1-3 | TRBV10-3 | 17 | TGTGCCATCAGTGAGTTCGGGGACGGAATCTCTGGAAACACCATATATTTT | CAISEFGDGISGNTIYF
. | . | TRBJ1-6 | TRBV18 | 16 | TGTGCCAGCTCTCATGGGACGGCGGACTATAATTCACCCCTCCACTTT | CASSHGTADYNSPLHF
. | . | TRBJ2-7 | TRBV30 | 15 | TGTGCCTGGAGAGTCTCGGGGGACCCGACCTACGAGCAGTACTTC | CAWRVSGDPTYEQYF
. | . | TRBJ2-3 | TRBV13 | 15 | TGTGCCAGCAGCTTGGGGGCCTGGAACACAGATACGCAGTATTTT | CASSLGAWNTDTQYF